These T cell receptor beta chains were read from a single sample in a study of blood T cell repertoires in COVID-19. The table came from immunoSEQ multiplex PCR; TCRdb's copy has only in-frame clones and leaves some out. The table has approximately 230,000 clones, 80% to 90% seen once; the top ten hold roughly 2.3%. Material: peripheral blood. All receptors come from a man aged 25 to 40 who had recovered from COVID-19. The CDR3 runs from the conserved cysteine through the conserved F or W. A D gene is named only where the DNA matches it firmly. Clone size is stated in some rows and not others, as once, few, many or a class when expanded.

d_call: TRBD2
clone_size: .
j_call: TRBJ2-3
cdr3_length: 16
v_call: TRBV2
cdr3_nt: TGTGCCAGCAGTGAACGGCGACTAGCGGGCACAGATACGCAGTATTTT
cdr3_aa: CASSERRLAGTDTQYF

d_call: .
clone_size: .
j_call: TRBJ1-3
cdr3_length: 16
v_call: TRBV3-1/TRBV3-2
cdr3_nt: TGTGCCAGCAGCCAAGATCCCTGGAGCTCTGGAAACACCATATATTTT
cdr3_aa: CASSQDPWSSGNTIYF

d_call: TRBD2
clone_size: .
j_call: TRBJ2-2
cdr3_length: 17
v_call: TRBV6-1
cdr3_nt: TGTGCCAGCAGTGAACTAGCGGGGGGCTGGAACACCGGGGAGCTGTTTTTT
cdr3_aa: CASSELAGGWNTGELFF

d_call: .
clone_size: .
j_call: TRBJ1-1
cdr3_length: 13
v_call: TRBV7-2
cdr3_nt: TGTGCCAGCAGCTTAGGGGCCAGCAGTGAAGCTTTCTTT
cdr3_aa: CASSLGASSEAFF

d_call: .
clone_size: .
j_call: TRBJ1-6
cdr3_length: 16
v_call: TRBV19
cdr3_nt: TGTGCCAGTAGACCTGCGAGTAGCTCCTATAATTCACCCCTCCACTTT
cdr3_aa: CASRPASSSYNSPLHF

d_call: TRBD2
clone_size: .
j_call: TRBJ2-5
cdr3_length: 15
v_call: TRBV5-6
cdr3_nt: TGTGCCAGCAGCTTGGACGCGGGGGTCGAGAAGACCCAGTACTTC
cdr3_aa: CASSLDAGVEKTQYF

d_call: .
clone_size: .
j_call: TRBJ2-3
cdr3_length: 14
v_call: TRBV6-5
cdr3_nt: TGTGCCAGCAGTCGGGTCGGGGGCACAGATACGCAGTATTTT
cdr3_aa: CASSRVGGTDTQYF

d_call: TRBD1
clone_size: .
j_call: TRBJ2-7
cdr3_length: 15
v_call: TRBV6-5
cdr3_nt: TGTGCCAGCAGTCGAGAGGGGACAGGGTATTACGAGCAGTACTTC
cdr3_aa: CASSREGTGYYEQYF

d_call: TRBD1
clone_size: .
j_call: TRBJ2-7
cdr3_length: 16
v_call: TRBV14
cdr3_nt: TGTGCCAGCAGCCTTCTCGGGCCAGGGGGCTCCTACGAGCAGTACTTC
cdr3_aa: CASSLLGPGGSYEQYF

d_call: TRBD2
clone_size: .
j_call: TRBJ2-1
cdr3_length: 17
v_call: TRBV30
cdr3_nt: TGTGCCTATAAGAAAATTACTAGCGGGGGGGCCTTTGGTGAGCAGTTCTTC
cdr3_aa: CAYKKITSGGAFGEQFF

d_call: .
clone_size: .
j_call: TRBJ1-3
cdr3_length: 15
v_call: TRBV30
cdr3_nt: TGTGCCCAGTCGACTTGGGAGGGAGCTGGAAACACCATATATTTT
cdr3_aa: CAQSTWEGAGNTIYF

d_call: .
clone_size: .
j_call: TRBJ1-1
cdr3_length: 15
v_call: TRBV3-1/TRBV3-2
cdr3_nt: TGTGCCAGCAGCCAATTTATAGAGGCCAACACTGAAGCTTTCTTT
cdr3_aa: CASSQFIEANTEAFF

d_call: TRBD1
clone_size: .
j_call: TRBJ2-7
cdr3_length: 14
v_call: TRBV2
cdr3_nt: TGTGCCAGCAGACGGCGACAGGGCTCCTACGAGCAGTACTTC
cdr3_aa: CASRRRQGSYEQYF

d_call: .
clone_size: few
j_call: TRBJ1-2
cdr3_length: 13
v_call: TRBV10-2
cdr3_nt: TGCGCCAGCAGTGAAACCAGGCACTATGGCTACACCTTC
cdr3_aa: CASSETRHYGYTF

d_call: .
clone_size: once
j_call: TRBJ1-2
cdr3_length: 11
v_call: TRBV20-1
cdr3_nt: TGCAGACCGGGACACAGCTATGGCTACACCTTC
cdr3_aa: CRPGHSYGYTF

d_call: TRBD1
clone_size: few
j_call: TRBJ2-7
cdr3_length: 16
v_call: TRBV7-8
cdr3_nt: TGTGCCAGCAGCGGGACCCTAAGACAGGGTATCTACGAGCAGTACTTC
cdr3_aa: CASSGTLRQGIYEQYF

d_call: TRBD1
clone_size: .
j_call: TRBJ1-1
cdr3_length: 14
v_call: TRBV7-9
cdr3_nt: TGTGCCAGCAGCTTAGGAGGGGGCAACACTGAAGCTTTCTTT
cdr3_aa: CASSLGGGNTEAFF

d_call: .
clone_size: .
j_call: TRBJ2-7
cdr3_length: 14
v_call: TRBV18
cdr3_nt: TGTGCCAGCTCACCTGAGACATACTCCTACGAGCAGTACTTC
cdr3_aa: CASSPETYSYEQYF

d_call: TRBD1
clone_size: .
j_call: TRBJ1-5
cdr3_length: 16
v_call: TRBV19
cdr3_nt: TGTGCCACCGAACAGGGGGGTTTTAACAGCAATCAGCCCCAGCATTTT
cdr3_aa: CATEQGGFNSNQPQHF

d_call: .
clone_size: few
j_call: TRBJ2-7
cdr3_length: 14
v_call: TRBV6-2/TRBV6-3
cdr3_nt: TGTGCCAGCAGTTACTCAGGCAGACTCTACGAGCAGTACTTC
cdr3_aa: CASSYSGRLYEQYF

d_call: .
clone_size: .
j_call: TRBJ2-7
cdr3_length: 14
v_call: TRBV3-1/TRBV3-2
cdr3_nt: TGTGCCAGCACCCAGGCCCACGATTCCTACGAGCAGTACTTC
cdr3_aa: CASTQAHDSYEQYF

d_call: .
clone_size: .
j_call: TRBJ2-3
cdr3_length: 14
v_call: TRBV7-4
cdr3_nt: TGTGCCAGCAGCTGCCAGGAAGCACCAGATACGCAGTATTTT
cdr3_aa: CASSCQEAPDTQYF

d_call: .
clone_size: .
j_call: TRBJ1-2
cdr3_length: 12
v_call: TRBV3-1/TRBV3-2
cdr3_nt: TGTGCCAGCAGCGCACAGGGAATTGGCTACACCTTC
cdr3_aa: CASSAQGIGYTF

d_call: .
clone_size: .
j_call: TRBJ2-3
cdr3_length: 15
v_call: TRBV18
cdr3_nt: TGTGCCAGCTCACCAGGCGCTAGCCGCACAGATACGCAGTATTTT
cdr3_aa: CASSPGASRTDTQYF

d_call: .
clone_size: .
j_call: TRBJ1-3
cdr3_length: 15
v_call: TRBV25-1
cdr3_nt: TGTGCCAGCAGTGAACGGGGGATCTCTGGAAACACCATATATTTT
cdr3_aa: CASSERGISGNTIYF

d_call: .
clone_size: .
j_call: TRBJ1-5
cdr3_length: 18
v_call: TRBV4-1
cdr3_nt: TGCGCCAGCAGCCGAGGAAAGGCAGCAGGGTTTAGCAATCAGCCCCAGCATTTT
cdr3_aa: CASSRGKAAGFSNQPQHF

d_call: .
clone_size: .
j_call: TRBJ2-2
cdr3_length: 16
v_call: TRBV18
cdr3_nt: TGTGCCAGCTCACCCGGAGACAGGTCGAACACCGGGGAGCTGTTTTTT
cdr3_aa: CASSPGDRSNTGELFF

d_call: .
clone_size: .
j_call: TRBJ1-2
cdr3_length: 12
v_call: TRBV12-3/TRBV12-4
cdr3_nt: TGTGCCAGCAGTACCAGGGTCTATGGCTACACCTTC
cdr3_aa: CASSTRVYGYTF

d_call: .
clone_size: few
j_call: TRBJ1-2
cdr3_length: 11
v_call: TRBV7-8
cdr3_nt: TGTGCCAGCAGCCCCGGAGAGGGCTACACCTTC
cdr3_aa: CASSPGEGYTF

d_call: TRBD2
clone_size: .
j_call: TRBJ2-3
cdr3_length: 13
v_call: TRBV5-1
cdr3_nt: TGCGCCAGCACCGCGGGGGGCACAGATACGCAGTATTTT
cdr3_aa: CASTAGGTDTQYF

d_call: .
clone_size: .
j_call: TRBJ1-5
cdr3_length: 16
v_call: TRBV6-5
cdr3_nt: TGTGCCAGCAGTTACTCCCGAGCCCCAAGCAATCAGCCCCAGCATTTT
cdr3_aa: CASSYSRAPSNQPQHF

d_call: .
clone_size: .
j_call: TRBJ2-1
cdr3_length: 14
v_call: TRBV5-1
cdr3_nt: TGCGCCAGCAGCACATACAGGGAATACAATGAGCAGTTCTTC
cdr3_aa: CASSTYREYNEQFF

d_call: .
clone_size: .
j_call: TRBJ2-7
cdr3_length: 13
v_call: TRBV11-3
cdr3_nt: TGTGCCAGCAGCCCCCGGGGTACCTACGAGCAGTACTTC
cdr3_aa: CASSPRGTYEQYF

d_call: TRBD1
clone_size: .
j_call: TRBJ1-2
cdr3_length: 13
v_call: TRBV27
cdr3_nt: TGTGCCAGCAGTTTGCAGGGGGATTATGGCTACACCTTC
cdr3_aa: CASSLQGDYGYTF

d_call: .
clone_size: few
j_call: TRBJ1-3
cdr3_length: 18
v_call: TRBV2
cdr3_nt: TGTGCCAGCAGTCCAAGGGGGTCAGGGAGCCGGTCTGGAAACACCATATATTTT
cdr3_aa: CASSPRGSGSRSGNTIYF

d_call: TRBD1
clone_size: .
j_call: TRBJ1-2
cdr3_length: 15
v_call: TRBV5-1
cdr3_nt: TGCGCCAGCAGCGTGGGACAGACTTCAAACTATGGCTACACCTTC
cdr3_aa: CASSVGQTSNYGYTF

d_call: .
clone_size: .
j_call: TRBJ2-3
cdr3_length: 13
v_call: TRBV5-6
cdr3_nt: TGTGCCAGCAGCCAGGGTAGCACAGATACGCAGTATTTT
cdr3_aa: CASSQGSTDTQYF

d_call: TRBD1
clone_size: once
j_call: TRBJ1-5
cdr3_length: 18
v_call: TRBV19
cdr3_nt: TGTGCCAGTAGTGAGGGCAGGGGGCGCGGTATAGGCAATCAGCCCCAGCATTTT
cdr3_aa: CASSEGRGRGIGNQPQHF

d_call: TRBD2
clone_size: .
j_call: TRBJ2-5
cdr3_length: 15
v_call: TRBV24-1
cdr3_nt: TGTGCCACCGAAACTGGACTAGCGGGAAGGGAGACCCAGTACTTC
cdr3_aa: CATETGLAGRETQYF

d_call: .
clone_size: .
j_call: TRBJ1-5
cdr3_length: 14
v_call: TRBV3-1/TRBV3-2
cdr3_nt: TGTGCCAGCAGCCCACGACAGGTGGGGCAGCCCCAGCATTTT
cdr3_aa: CASSPRQVGQPQHF

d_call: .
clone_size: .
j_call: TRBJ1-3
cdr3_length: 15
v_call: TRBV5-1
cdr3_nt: TGCGCCAGCAGCTTGAATACAGACTCTGGAAACACCATATATTTT
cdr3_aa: CASSLNTDSGNTIYF

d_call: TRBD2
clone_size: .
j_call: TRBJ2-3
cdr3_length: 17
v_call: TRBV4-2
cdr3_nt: TGTGCCAGCAGCCAATCCCCCAAGCGGGGGGGCACAGATACGCAGTATTTT
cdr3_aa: CASSQSPKRGGTDTQYF

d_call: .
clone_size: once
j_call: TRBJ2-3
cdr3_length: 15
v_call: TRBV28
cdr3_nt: TGTGCCAGCAGTTCTTTTAGATTGGGCACAGATACGCAGTATTTT
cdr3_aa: CASSSFRLGTDTQYF

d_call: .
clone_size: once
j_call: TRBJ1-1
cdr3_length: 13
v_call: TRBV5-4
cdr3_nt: TGTGCCAGCAGCCGAACGGACGGGAGTGAAGCTTTCTTT
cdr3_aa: CASSRTDGSEAFF

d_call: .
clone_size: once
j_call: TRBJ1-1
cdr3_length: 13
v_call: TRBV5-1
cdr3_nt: TGCGCCAGCAAGGCGGGAATGAACACTGAAGCTTTCTTT
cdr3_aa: CASKAGMNTEAFF

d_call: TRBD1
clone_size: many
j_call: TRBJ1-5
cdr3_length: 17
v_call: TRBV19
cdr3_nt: TGTGCCAGTAGTATCCTCGGGACAGGTTCGATAAGTCAGCCCCAGCATTTT
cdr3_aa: CASSILGTGSISQPQHF